This section outlines one T cell receptor beta chain sequence together with its context. Its antigen is as yet unknown. The sample is drawn from a study of shared clonotypes between healthy human individuals. Turning to the study itself: The composition of the donors was two women and a few men aged 18 to 49.

Clones were sequenced by immunoSEQ multiplex PCR, and TCRdb holds only the in-frame ones, with some missing. The sample shows 2,500,000 or so clones, around 93% of them seen only once. Study results and limitations: Sampling involved blood alone; tissue repertoires likely differ. With a handful of donors compared, around 5% of naive CD4 clonotypes were shared.

Trimming removed 1 base from V and 4 bases from J, with 15 bases in between. This CDR3 is 16 amino acids long. Germline CDR1 SGHVS, CDR2 FQNEAQ. The specimen was naive CD4+ T cells from PBMCs. This sample's subset: CD45RA+ positively selected. The J gene is TRBJ2-3, the V gene TRBV7-8; D is possibly TRBD2 (5 bases). The sequence was obtained from a man between 18 and 35 years old in good health. Some clones in this sample may be carry-over from other donors' samples. DNA of the CDR3: TGTGCCAGCAGCTTAGGGTCTAGAGGGAATTCAGATACGCAGTATTTT. The encoded protein is CASSLGSRGNSDTQYF.